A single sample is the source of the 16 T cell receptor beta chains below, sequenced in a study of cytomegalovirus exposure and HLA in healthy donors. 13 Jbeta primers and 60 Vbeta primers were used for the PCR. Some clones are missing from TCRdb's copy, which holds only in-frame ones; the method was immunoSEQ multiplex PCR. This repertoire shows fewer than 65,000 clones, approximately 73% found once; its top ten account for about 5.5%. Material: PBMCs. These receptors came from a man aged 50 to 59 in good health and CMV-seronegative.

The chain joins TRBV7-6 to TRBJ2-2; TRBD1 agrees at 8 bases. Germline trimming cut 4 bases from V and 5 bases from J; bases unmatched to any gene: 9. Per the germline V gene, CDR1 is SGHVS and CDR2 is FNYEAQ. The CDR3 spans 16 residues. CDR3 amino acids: CASSSSRGPGTGELFF. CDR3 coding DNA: TGTGCCAGCAGCTCCTCCAGGGGGCCTGGTACCGGGGAGCTGTTTTTT. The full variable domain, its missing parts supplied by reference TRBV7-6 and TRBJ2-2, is GAGVSQSPRYKVTKRGQDVALRCDPISGHVSLYWYRQALGQGPEFLTYFNYEAQQDKSGLPNDRFSAERPEGSISTLTIQRTEQRDSAMYRCASSSSRGPGTGELFFGEGSRLTVL.

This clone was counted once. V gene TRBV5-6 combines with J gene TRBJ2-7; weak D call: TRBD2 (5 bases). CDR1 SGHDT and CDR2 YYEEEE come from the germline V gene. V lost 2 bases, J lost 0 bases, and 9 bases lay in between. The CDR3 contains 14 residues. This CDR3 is CASSFVGSSYEQYF. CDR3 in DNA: TGTGCCAGCAGCTTTGTTGGGAGCTCCTACGAGCAGTACTTC.

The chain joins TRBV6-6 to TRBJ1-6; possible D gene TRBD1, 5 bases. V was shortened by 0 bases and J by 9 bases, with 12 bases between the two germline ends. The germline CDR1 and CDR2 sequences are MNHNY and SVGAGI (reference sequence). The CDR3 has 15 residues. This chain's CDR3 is CASSYSGQSGSPLHF. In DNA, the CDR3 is TGTGCCAGCAGTTACTCGGGGCAGTCCGGTTCACCCCTCCACTTT.

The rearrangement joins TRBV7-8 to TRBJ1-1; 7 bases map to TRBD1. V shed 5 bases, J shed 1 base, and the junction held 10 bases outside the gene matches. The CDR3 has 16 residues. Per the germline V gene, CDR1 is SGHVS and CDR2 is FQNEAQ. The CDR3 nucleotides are TGTGCCAGCAGCCCCTCCAGGGACAGACGGAACACTGAAGCTTTCTTT. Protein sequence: CASSPSRDRRNTEAFF.

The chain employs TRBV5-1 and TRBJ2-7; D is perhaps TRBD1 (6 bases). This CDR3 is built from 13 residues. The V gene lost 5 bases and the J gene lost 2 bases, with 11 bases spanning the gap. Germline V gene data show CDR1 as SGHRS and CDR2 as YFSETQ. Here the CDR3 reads CASSGDTTYEQYF. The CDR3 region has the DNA TGCGCCAGCAGTGGGGACACCACCTACGAGCAGTACTTC.

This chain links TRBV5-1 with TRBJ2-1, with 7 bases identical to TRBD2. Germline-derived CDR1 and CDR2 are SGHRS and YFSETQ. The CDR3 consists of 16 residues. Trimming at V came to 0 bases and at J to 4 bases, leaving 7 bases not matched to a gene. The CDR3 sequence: CASSLDPSGLYNEQFF. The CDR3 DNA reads TGCGCCAGCAGCTTGGATCCCTCGGGACTATACAATGAGCAGTTCTTC.

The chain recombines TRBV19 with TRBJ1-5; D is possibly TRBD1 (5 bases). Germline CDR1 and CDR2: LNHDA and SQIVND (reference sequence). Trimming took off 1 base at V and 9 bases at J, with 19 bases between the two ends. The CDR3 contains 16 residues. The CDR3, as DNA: TGTGCCAGTAGTATAGGCGGGGGAACCGGGGTGGCGCCCCAGCATTTT. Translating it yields CASSIGGGTGVAPQHF.

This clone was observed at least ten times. The CDR3 DNA reads as TGTGCCAGCAGCCCAGGCCCGGGAGGGTTTCAGCCCCAGCATTTT. This encodes CASSPGPGGFQPQHF. The rearrangement uses TRBV13 and TRBJ1-5; D unresolved. The germline V gene encodes CDR1 PRHDT and CDR2 FYEKMQ (reference sequence). There are 15 residues in the CDR3. V gave up 5 bases and J gave up 6 bases, with 17 bases separating them.

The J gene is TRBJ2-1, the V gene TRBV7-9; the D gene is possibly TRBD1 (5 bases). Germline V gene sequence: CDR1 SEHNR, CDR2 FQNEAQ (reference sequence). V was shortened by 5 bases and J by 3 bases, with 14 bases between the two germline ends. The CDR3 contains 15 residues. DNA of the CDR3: TGTGCCAGCAGCCCTTCCCTAAGGGGCTACAATGAGCAGTTCTTC. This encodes CASSPSLRGYNEQFF.

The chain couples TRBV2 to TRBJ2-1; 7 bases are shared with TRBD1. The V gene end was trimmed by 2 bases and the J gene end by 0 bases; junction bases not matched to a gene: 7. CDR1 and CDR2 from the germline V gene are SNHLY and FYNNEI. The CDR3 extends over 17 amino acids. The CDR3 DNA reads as TGTGCCAGCAGTGAACGGACAGGCCAGAGCTCCTACAATGAGCAGTTCTTC. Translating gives CASSERTGQSSYNEQFF.

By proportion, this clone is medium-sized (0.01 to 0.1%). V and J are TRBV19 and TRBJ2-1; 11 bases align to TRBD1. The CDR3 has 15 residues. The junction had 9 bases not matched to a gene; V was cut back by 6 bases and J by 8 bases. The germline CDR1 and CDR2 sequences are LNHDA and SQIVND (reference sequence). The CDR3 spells CASRLGQGAFDEQFF. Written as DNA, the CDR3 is TGTGCCAGTAGATTAGGACAGGGGGCTTTTGATGAGCAGTTCTTC.

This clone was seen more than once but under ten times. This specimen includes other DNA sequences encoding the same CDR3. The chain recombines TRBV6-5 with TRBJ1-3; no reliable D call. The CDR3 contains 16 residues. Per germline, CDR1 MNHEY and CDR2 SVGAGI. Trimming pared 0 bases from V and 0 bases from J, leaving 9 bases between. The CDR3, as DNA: TGTGCCAGCAGTTACTCGAGGGCCAGCTCTGGAAACACCATATATTTT. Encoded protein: CASSYSRASSGNTIYF.

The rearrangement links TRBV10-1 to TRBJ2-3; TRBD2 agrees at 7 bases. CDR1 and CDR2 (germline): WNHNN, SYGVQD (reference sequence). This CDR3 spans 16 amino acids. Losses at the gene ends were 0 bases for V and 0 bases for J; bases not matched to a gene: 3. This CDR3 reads CASSESPGGSTDTQYF. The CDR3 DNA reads TGCGCCAGCAGTGAGTCCCCGGGGGGTAGCACAGATACGCAGTATTTT.

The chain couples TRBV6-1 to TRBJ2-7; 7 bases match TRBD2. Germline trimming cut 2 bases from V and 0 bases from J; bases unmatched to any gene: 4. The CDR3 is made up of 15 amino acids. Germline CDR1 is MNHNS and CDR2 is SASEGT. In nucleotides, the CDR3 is TGTGCCAGCAGTGAAAGCTCTAGCGGCTCCTACGAGCAGTACTTC. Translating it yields CASSESSSGSYEQYF.

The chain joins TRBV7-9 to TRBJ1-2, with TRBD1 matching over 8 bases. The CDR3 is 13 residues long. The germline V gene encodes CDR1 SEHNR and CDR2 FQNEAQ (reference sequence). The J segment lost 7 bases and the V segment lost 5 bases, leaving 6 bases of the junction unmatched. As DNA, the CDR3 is TGTGCCAGCAGCCCTTGGGGACAGGCTGGCTACACCTTC. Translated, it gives CASSPWGQAGYTF.

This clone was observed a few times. The CDR3 reads CSVNSGSYEQYF. In DNA, the CDR3 is TGCAGCGTTAACAGCGGTTCCTACGAGCAGTACTTC. This chain links TRBV29-1 with TRBJ2-7, with D possibly matching TRBD2 (5 bases). The CDR3 totals 12 residues. V was pared by 5 bases and J by 1 base, with 9 bases between. Germline V gene data show CDR1 as SQVTM and CDR2 as ANQGSEA.